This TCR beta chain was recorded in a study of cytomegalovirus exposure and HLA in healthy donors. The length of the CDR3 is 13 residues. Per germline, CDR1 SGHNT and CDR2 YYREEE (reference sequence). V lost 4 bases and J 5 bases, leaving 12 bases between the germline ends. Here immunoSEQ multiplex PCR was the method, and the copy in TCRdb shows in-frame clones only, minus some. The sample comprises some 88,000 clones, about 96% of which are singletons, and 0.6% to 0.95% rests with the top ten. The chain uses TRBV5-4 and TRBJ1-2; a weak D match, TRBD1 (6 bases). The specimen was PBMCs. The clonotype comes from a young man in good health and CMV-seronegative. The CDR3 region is CASSPGQGYGYTF. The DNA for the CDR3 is TGTGCCAGCAGCCCCGGGCAGGGGTATGGCTACACCTTC.